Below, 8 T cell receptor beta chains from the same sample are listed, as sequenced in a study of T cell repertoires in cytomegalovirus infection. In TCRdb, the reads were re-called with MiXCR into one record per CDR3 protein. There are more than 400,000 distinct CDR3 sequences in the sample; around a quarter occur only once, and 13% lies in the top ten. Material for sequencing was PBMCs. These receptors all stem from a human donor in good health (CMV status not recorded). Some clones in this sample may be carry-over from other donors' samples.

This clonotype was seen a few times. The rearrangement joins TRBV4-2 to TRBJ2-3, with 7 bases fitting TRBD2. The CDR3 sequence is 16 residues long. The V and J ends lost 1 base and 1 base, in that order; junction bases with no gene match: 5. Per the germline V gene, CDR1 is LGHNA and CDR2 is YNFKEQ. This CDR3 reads CASSQGGTTRTDTQYF. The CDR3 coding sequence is TGTGCCAGCAGCCAAGGGGGGACTACCCGCACAGATACGCAGTATTTT.

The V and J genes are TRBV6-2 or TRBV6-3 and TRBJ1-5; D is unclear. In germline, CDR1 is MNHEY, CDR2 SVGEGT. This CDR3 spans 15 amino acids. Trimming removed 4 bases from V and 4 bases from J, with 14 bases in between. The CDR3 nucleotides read TGTGCCAGCAGTTTCAACAGATTAGGAAATCAGCCCCAGCATTTT. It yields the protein CASSFNRLGNQPQHF.

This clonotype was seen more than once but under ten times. CDR3 in amino acids: CSVEGPQQGRGEQYF. As DNA, the CDR3 is TGCAGCGTTGAAGGGCCGCAACAGGGAAGGGGGGAGCAGTACTTC. The chain carries TRBV29-1 and TRBJ2-7; tentatively, D is TRBD1 (6 bases). The germline V gene encodes CDR1 SQVTM and CDR2 ANQGSEA. The V end was cut by 1 base, the J end by 7 bases, with 20 bases between. The CDR3 extends over 15 amino acids.

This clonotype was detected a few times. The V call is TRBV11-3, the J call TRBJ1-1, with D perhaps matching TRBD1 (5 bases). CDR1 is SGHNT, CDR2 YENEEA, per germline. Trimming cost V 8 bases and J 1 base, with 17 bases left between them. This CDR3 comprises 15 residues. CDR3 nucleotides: TGTGCCAGCGGGAGGACATTAGGGGCGAACACTGAAGCTTTCTTT. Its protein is CASGRTLGANTEAFF.

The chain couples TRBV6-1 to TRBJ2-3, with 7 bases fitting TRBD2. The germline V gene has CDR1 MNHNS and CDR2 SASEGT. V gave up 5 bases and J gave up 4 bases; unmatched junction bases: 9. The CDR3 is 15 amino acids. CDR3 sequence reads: CASSPWTSRADTQYF. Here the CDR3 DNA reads TGTGCCAGCAGTCCCTGGACTAGTAGGGCAGATACGCAGTATTTT.

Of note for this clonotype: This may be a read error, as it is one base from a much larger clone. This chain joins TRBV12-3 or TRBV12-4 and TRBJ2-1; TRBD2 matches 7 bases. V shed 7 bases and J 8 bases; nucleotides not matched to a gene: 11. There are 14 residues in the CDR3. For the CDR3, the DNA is TGTGCCAGCAATCACCACAGCGGGAACTATGAGCAGTTCTTC. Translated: CASNHHSGNYEQFF.

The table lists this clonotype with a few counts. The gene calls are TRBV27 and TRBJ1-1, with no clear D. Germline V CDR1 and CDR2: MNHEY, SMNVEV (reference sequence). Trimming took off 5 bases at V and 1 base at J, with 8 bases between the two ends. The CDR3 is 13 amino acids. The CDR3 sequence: CASSHRRNTEAFF. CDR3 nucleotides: TGTGCCAGCAGTCACCGGAGGAACACTGAAGCTTTCTTT.

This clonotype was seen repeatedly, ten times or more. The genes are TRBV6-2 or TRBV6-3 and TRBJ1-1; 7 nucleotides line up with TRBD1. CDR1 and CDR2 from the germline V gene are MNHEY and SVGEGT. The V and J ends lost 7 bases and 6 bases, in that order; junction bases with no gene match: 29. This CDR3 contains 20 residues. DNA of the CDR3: TGTGCCAGCAAACCAACCCCGAGCAGGGGGATCTCCTCTGGCCCCCCTGAAGCTTTCTTT. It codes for CASKPTPSRGISSGPPEAFF.